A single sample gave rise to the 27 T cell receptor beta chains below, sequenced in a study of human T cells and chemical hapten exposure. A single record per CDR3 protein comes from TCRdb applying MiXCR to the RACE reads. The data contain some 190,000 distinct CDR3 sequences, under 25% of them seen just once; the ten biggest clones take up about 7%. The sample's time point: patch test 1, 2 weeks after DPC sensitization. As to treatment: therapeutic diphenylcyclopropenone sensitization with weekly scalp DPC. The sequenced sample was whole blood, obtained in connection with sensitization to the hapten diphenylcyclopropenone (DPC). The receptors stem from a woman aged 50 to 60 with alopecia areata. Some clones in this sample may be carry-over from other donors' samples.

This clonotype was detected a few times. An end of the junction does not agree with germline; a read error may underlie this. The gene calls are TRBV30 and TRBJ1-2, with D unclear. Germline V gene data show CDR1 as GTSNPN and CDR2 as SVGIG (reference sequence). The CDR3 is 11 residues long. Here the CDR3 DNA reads TGTGCCCTAGGGATTCACTATGGCTACAACTTC. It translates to CALGIHYGYNF.

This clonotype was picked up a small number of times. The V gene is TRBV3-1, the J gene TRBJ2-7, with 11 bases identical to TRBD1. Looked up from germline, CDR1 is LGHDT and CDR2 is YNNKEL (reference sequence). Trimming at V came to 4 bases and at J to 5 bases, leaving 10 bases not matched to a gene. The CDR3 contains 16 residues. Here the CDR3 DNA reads TGTGCCAGCAGCCTCCCAACCGGGACAGGGGGTAACGAGCAGTACTTC. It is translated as CASSLPTGTGGNEQYF.

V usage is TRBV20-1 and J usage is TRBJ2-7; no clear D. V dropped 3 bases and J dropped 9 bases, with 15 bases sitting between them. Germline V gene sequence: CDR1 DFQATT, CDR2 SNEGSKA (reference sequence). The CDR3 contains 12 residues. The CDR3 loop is CSASSYPSGQYF. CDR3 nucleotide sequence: TGCAGTGCTAGTAGCTACCCCTCAGGGCAGTACTTC.

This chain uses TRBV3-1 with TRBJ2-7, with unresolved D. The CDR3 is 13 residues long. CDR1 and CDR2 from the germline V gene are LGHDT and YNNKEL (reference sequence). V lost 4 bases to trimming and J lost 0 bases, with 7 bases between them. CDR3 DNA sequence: TGTGCCAGCAGCCGGTCACTCTCCTACGAGCAGTACTTC. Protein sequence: CASSRSLSYEQYF.

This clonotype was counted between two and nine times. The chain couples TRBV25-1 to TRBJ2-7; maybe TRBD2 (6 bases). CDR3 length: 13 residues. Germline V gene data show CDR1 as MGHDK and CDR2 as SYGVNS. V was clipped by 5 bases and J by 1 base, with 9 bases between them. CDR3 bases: TGTGCCAGCAGTCGGGGGTATTCCTACGAGCAGTACTTC. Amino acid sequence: CASSRGYSYEQYF.

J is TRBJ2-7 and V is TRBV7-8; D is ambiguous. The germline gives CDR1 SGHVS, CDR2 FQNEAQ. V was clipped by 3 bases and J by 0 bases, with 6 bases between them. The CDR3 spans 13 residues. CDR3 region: CASSFRNSYEQYF. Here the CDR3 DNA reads TGTGCCAGCAGCTTTCGGAACTCCTACGAGCAGTACTTC. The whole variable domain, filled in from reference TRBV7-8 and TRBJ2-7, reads GAGVSQSPRYKVAKRGQDVALRCDPISGHVSLFWYQQALGQGPEFLTYFQNEAQLDKSGLPSDRFFAERPEGSVSTLKIQRTQQEDSAVYLCASSFRNSYEQYFGPGTRLTVT.

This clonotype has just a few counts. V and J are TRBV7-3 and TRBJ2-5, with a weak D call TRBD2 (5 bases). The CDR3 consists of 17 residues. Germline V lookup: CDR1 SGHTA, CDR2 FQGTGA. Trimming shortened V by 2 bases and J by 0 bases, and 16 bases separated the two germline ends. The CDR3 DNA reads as TGTGCCAGCAGCTTAGGCACGGGGTTATCCCACCAAGAGACCCAGTACTTC. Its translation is CASSLGTGLSHQETQYF.

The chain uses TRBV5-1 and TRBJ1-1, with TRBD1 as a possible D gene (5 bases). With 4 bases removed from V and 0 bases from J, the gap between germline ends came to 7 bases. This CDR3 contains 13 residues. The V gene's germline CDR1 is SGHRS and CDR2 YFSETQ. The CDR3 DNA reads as TGCGCCAGCAGCAGGGGAGTGAACACTGAAGCTTTCTTT. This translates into CASSRGVNTEAFF.

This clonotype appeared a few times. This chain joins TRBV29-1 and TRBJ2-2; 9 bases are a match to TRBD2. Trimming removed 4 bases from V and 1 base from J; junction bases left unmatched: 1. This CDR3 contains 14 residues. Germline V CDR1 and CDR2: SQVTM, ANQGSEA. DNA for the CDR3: TGCAGCGTTGCGACTAGCGGGAACACCGGGGAGCTGTTTTTT. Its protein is CSVATSGNTGELFF.

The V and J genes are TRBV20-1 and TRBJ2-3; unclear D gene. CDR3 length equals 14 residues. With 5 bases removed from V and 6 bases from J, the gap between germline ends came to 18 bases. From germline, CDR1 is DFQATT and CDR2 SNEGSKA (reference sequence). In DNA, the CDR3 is TGCAGTGCTGCGGCCCTCGACGGCTTGGATACGCAGTATTTT. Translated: CSAAALDGLDTQYF.

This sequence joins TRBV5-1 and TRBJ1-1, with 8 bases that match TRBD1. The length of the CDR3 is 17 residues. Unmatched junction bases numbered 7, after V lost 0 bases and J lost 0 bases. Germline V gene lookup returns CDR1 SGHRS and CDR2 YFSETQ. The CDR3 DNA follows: TGCGCCAGCAGCTTGGGGGCAGGGGGCCTTATGAACACTGAAGCTTTCTTT. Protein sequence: CASSLGAGGLMNTEAFF. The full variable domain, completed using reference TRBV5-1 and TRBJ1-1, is KAGVTQTPRYLIKTRGQQVTLSCSPISGHRSVSWYQQTPGQGLQFLFEYFSETQRNKGNFPGRFSGRQFSNSRSEMNVSTLELGDSALYLCASSLGAGGLMNTEAFFGQGTRLTVV.

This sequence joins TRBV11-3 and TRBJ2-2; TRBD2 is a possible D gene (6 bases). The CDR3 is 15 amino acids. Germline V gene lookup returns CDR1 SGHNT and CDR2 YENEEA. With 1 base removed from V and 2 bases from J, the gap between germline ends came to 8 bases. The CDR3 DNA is TGTGCCAGCAGCTTAGGGGGAGGAAACACCGGGGAGCTGTTTTTT. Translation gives CASSLGGGNTGELFF.

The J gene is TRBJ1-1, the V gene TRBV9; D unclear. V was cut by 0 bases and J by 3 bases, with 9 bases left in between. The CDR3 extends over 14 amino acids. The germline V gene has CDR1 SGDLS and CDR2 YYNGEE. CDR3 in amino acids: CASSVDRVYTEAFF. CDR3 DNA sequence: TGTGCCAGCAGCGTAGACCGGGTCTACACTGAAGCTTTCTTT.

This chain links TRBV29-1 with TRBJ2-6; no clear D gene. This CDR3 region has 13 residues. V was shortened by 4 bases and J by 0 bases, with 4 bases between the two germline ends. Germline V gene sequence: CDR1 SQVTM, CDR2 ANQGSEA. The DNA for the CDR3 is TGCAGCGTTGCCATCTCTGGGGCCAACGTCCTGACTTTC. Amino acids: CSVAISGANVLTF.

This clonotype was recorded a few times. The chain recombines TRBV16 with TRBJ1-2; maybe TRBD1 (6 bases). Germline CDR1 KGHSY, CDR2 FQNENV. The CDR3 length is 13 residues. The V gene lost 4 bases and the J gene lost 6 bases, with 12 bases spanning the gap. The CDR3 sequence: CASSPRGADGYTF. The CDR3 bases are TGTGCCAGCAGCCCCCGGGGGGCGGATGGCTACACCTTC. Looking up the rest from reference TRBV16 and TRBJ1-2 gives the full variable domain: GEEVAQTPKHLVRGEGQKAKLYCAPIKGHSYVFWYQQVLKNEFKFLISFQNENVFDETGMPKERFSAKCLPNSPCSLEIQATKLEDSAVYFCASSPRGADGYTFGSGTRLTVV.

In nucleotides, the CDR3 is TGTGCCAGCAGCCCCGGCGGCTACACTGAAGCTTTCTTT. Its protein product is CASSPGGYTEAFF. The genes are TRBV7-9 and TRBJ1-1; D call uncertain. Per the germline V gene, CDR1 is SEHNR and CDR2 is FQNEAQ (reference sequence). V was cut by 5 bases and J by 3 bases, with 10 bases left in between. The CDR3 covers 13 residues. Full variable domain (rest looked up from reference TRBV7-9 and TRBJ1-1): DTGVSQNPRHKITKRGQNVTFRCDPISEHNRLYWYRQTLGQGPEFLTYFQNEAQLEKSRLLSDRFSAERPKGSFSTLEIQRTEQGDSAMYLCASSPGGYTEAFFGQGTRLTVV.

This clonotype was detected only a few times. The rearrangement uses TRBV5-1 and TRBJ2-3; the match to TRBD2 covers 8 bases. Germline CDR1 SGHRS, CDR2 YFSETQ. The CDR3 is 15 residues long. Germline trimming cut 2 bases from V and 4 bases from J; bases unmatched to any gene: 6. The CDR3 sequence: CASSFGGRFADTQYF. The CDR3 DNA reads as TGCGCCAGCAGCTTTGGCGGGAGGTTCGCAGATACGCAGTATTTT. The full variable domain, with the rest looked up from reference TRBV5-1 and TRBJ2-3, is KAGVTQTPRYLIKTRGQQVTLSCSPISGHRSVSWYQQTPGQGLQFLFEYFSETQRNKGNFPGRFSGRQFSNSRSEMNVSTLELGDSALYLCASSFGGRFADTQYFGPGTRLTVL.

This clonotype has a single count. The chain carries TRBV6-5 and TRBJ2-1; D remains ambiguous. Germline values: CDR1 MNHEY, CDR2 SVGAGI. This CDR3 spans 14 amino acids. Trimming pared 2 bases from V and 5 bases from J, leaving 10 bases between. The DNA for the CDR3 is TGTGCCAGCAGTTACGGCGGAGCCAACAATGAGCAGTTCTTC. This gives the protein CASSYGGANNEQFF.

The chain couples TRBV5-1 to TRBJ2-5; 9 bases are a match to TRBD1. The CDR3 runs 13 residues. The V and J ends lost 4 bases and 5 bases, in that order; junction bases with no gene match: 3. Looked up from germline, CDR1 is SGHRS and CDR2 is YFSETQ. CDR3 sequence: CASSPDRGETQYF. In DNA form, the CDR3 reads TGCGCCAGCAGCCCCGACAGGGGGGAGACCCAGTACTTC.

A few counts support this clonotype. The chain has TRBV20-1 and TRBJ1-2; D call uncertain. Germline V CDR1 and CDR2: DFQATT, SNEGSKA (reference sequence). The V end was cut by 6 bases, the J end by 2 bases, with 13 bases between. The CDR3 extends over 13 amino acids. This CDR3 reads CSAEGRVNYGYTF. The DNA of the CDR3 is TGCAGTGCCGAAGGGAGGGTGAACTATGGCTACACCTTC.

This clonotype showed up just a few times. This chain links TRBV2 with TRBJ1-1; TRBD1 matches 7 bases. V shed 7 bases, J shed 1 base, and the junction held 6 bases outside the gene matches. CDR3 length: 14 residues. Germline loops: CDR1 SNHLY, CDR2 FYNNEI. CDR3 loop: CASKPGGWNTEAFF. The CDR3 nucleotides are TGTGCCAGCAAACCAGGGGGGTGGAACACTGAAGCTTTCTTT.

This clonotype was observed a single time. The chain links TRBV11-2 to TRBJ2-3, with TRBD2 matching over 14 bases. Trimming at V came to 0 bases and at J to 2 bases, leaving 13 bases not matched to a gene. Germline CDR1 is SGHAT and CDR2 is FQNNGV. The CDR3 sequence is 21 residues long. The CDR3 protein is CASSLDHFVGTSGSNTDTQYF. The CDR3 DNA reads TGTGCCAGCAGCTTAGATCATTTCGTTGGGACTAGCGGGAGTAACACAGATACGCAGTATTTT.

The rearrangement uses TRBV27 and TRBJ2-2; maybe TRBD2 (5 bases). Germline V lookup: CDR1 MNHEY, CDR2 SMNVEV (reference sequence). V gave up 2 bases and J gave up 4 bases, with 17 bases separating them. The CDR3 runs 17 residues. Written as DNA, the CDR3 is TGTGCCAGCAGTTTAATAGCGTTCCGGGGAAGCACCGGGGAGCTGTTTTTT. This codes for CASSLIAFRGSTGELFF.

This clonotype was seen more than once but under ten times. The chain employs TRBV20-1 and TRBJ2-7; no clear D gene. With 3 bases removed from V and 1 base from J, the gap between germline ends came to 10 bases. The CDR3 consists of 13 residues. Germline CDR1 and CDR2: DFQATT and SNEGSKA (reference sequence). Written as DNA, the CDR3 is TGCAGTGCTAGTTCCGGAAGTTCCTACGAGCAGTACTTC. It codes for CSASSGSSYEQYF.

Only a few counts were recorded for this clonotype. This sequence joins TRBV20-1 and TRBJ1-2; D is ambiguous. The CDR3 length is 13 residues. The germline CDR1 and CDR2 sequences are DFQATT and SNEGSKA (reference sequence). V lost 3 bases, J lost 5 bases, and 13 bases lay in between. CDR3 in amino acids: CSASSTEPYGYTF. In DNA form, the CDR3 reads TGCAGTGCTAGCTCTACAGAGCCTTATGGCTACACCTTC.

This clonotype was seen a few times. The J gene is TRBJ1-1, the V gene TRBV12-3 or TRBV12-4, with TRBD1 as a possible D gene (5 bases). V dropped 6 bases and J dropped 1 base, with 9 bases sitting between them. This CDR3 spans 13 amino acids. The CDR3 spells CASSRAPNTEAFF. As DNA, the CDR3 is TGTGCCAGCAGCAGGGCACCGAACACTGAAGCTTTCTTT.

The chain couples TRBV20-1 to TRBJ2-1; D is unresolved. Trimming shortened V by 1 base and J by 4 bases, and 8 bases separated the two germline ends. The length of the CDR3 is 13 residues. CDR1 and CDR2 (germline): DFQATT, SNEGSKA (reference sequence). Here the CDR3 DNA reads TGCAGTGCTAGAGGGAGCGCATACAATGAGCAGTTCTTC. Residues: CSARGSAYNEQFF.